This is a list of T cell receptor beta chains from one sample in a study of blood T cell repertoires in COVID-19. The assay was immunoSEQ multiplex PCR, and TCRdb's table has in-frame clones only and misses some. The repertoire holds about 150,000 clones, around 87% seen once, with 2% to 2.5% in the top ten. Source material: peripheral blood. These receptor sequences come from a man between 45 and 60 years old with active COVID-19. The CDR3 runs from the conserved cysteine through the conserved F or W. Clone size is stated in some rows and not others, as once, few, many or a class when expanded.

CDR3aa,v_gene,abundance,j_gene
CASSIKGGRQYF,TRBV6-5,NA,TRBJ2-7
CASSRDFKNIQYF,TRBV3-1/TRBV3-2,NA,TRBJ2-4
CSASGGTTEQYF,TRBV20-1,few,TRBJ2-7
CASSRGTGGNPLHF,TRBV19,many,TRBJ1-6
CASSEGGAGGTYEQYF,TRBV2,once,TRBJ2-7
CSVGGEAGYTF,TRBV29-1,NA,TRBJ1-2
CSALWAGGYTF,TRBV20-1,NA,TRBJ1-2
CATPGILGAEAFF,TRBV7-3,NA,TRBJ1-1
CASRGFGGEDTQYF,TRBV7-2,NA,TRBJ2-3
CASSPCTGKDTDTQYF,TRBV5-6,NA,TRBJ2-3
CASSFGQAEQPQHF,TRBV5-6,many,TRBJ1-5
CASSRGLYGYTF,TRBV12-3/TRBV12-4,NA,TRBJ1-2
CASSQDRDRVNSPLHF,TRBV3-1/TRBV3-2,once,TRBJ1-6
CASSQVNYRGGAYEQYF,TRBV4-3,NA,TRBJ2-7
CASSLKLADEQFF,TRBV5-4,NA,TRBJ2-1
CASSWGGLAGTDTQYF,TRBV5-5,NA,TRBJ2-3
CASSSTPRGELFF,TRBV12-3/TRBV12-4,NA,TRBJ1-4
CASSFGDSYNSPLHF,TRBV25-1,NA,TRBJ1-6
CASSLSRGETQYF,TRBV5-6,NA,TRBJ2-5
CASSLSGQGNFGYTF,TRBV5-4,NA,TRBJ1-2
CASSFPGSPQHF,TRBV7-9,few,TRBJ1-5
CASSLSGLDTQYF,TRBV7-3,once,TRBJ2-3
CASSRDTERTQYF,TRBV2,NA,TRBJ2-5
CASSYGPTLNTEAFF,TRBV6-5,NA,TRBJ1-1
CASRQLAGGPGVNTQYF,TRBV5-4,once,TRBJ2-3
CASSMGQGAGIGELFF,TRBV19,few,TRBJ2-2
CASKREPGANVLTF,TRBV9,NA,TRBJ2-6
CASTSTARYYGYTF,TRBV6-6,once,TRBJ1-2
CASSNAPQGGRNTEAFF,TRBV6-2/TRBV6-3,NA,TRBJ1-1
CASRSGGYRNEQFF,TRBV19,NA,TRBJ2-1
CASSQYRGNEQYF,TRBV3-1/TRBV3-2,NA,TRBJ2-7
CASSLEGEYSPLHF,TRBV7-9,NA,TRBJ1-6
CASRGEGTQYF,TRBV19,NA,TRBJ2-3
CASSFGTLQYF,TRBV5-6,NA,TRBJ2-5
CASSLQGASLSGYTF,TRBV28,NA,TRBJ1-2
CASSPRLAGQQQFF,TRBV5-1,NA,TRBJ2-1
CASSYNKRGGLETQYF,TRBV6-5,NA,TRBJ2-5